Shown below are 24 T cell receptor beta chains from a single sample sequenced in a study of shared clonotypes between healthy human individuals. The method was immunoSEQ multiplex PCR; TCRdb's version includes in-frame clones alone and lacks a portion of them. The sample includes roughly 2,500,000 clones, roughly 93% seen only once; the top ten take approximately 0.37%. The sequencing input was naive CD4+ T cells from PBMCs. As for subset: CD45RA+ positively selected. These receptors were taken from a man between 18 and 35 years old in good health. Some clones in this sample may be carry-over from other donors' samples.

The rearrangement uses TRBV19 and TRBJ1-2; 9 positions agree with TRBD1. After removal of 4 bases from V and 4 bases from J, the junction contained 7 bases not matched to a gene. CDR1 and CDR2 from the germline V gene are LNHDA and SQIVND (reference sequence). This CDR3 spans 15 amino acids. DNA for the CDR3: TGTGCCAGTAGTAACCCGGGACAGGGAGGCTATGGCTACACCTTC. Translation: CASSNPGQGGYGYTF. Drawing the rest from reference TRBV19 and TRBJ1-2, the complete variable domain is DGGITQSPKYLFRKEGQNVTLSCEQNLNHDAMYWYRQDPGQGLRLIYYSQIVNDFQKGDIAEGYSVSREKKESFPLTVTSAQKNPTAFYLCASSNPGQGGYGYTFGSGTRLTVV.

The J gene is TRBJ2-1, the V gene TRBV10-1; 11 bases are a match to TRBD2. Germline CDR1 WNHNN, CDR2 SYGVQD (reference sequence). The CDR3 extends over 15 amino acids. The junction had 3 bases not matched to a gene; V was cut back by 2 bases and J by 6 bases. The CDR3 nucleotides read TGCGCCAGCAGTGAGACTAGCGGGAGCCGCAATGAGCAGTTCTTC. Translating it yields CASSETSGSRNEQFF.

The chain joins TRBV11-1 to TRBJ2-3, with D unclear. This CDR3 is built from 14 residues. Trimming took 5 bases from V and 1 from J, leaving 10 bases between them. Per the germline V gene, CDR1 is SGHAT and CDR2 is FQDESV (reference sequence). The CDR3 nucleotides are TGTGCCAGCAGCAGTCCTCAGGGCACAGATACGCAGTATTTT. Translation: CASSSPQGTDTQYF.

J is TRBJ2-7 and V is TRBV11-2; D tentatively fits TRBD1 or TRBD2 (6 bases each). The CDR3 spans 15 residues. V lost 1 base, J lost 2 bases, and 12 bases lay in between. Germline values: CDR1 SGHAT, CDR2 FQNNGV. The chain's CDR3 is CASSLGGGFTYEQYF. For the CDR3, the DNA is TGTGCCAGCAGCTTAGGAGGGGGGTTTACCTACGAGCAGTACTTC.

The table lists this clone with a count of one. This chain joins TRBV5-1 and TRBJ1-1; D uncertain. The CDR3 covers 14 residues. V lost 0 bases to trimming and J lost 1 base, with 7 bases between them. Germline assignment: CDR1 SGHRS and CDR2 YFSETQ. The CDR3 coding sequence is TGCGCCAGCAGCTTGGAAACCCAGAACACTGAAGCTTTCTTT. Its protein product is CASSLETQNTEAFF.

V is TRBV5-6 and J is TRBJ2-3, with D possibly TRBD1 on 5 matching bases. Germline lookup yields CDR1 SGHDT and CDR2 YYEEEE. V was trimmed by 3 bases and J by 4 bases, leaving 12 bases between them. The CDR3 extends over 14 amino acids. The CDR3 spells CASSSLQGADTQYF. Written as DNA, the CDR3 is TGTGCCAGCAGCTCACTCCAGGGTGCAGATACGCAGTATTTT.

The genes are TRBV2 and TRBJ2-1, with D uncertain. Germline V gene data show CDR1 as SNHLY and CDR2 as FYNNEI. CDR3 size: 15 residues. The V end lost 6 bases, the J end lost 7 bases, and 19 bases lay between the germline ends. CDR3 residues: CASSDLVGYYNEQFF. CDR3 DNA sequence: TGTGCCAGCAGCGATCTCGTGGGCTATTATAATGAGCAGTTCTTC.

The chain combines TRBV27 with TRBJ2-3; possible D gene TRBD2, 5 bases. Trimming pared 6 bases from V and 1 base from J, leaving 17 bases between. Germline CDR1 reads MNHEY; CDR2 reads SMNVEV (reference sequence). This CDR3 comprises 16 residues. As DNA, the CDR3 is TGTGCCAGCAGACCCTATAGCGTTTTAGGCACAGATACGCAGTATTTT. Its protein product is CASRPYSVLGTDTQYF.

CDR3: CATSVGVLAGGAYEQYF. The CDR3 nucleotides read TGTGCCACCAGCGTAGGGGTCTTGGCGGGAGGGGCCTACGAGCAGTACTTC. This rearrangement joins TRBV15 to TRBJ2-7, with 9 nucleotides matching TRBD2. V shed 5 bases and J 2 bases; nucleotides not matched to a gene: 13. Per germline, CDR1 LNHNV and CDR2 YYDKDF (reference sequence). The CDR3 sequence is 17 residues long.

This chain uses TRBV11-2 with TRBJ2-7, with D uncertain. The CDR3 loop spans 14 amino acids. Germline-derived CDR1 and CDR2 are SGHAT and FQNNGV. Trimming left V 5 bases short and J 0 bases short, with 11 bases between. The CDR3 is CASSRGSSSYEQYF. The CDR3 DNA follows: TGTGCCAGCAGCCGAGGTAGTTCCTCCTACGAGCAGTACTTC.

This chain connects TRBV6-6 to TRBJ2-2, with D possibly TRBD2 on 5 matching bases. This CDR3 has 15 residues. Between the trimmed V and J ends, which lost 7 bases and 7 bases, there was a span of 19 bases. From germline, CDR1 is MNHNY and CDR2 SVGAGI (reference sequence). CDR3 in DNA: TGTGCCAGCACTTTACCTGCCAGCGCGGGCGGGGAGCTGTTTTTT. It codes for CASTLPASAGGELFF.

The chain combines TRBV6-6 with TRBJ1-3; no firm D call. Germline V gives CDR1 MNHNY, CDR2 SVGAGI (reference sequence). Trimming removed 7 bases from V and 6 bases from J, with 13 bases in between. The CDR3 runs 13 residues. The CDR3 DNA sequence: TGTGCCAGCACGGGTGAAACTAAAAACACCATATATTTT. It codes for CASTGETKNTIYF.

The V gene is TRBV28, the J gene TRBJ1-6, with 7 bases matching TRBD1. The CDR3 totals 15 residues. CDR1 is MDHEN, CDR2 SYDVKM, per germline. V lost 6 bases to trimming and J lost 6 bases; unmatched junction nucleotides: 8. Written as DNA, the CDR3 is TGTGCCAGCAGGGGGAGGGACAGACCTAATTCACCCCTCCACTTT. It translates to CASRGRDRPNSPLHF.

This clone was recorded once. This sequence joins TRBV28 and TRBJ2-4; 8 bases are a match to TRBD2. J lost 0 bases, V lost 8 bases, and 12 bases had no gene match. This CDR3 has 17 residues. In germline, CDR1 is MDHEN, CDR2 SYDVKM. CDR3: CASQKYSGRLAKNIQYF. The CDR3 DNA is TGTGCCAGCCAAAAATACAGCGGGAGACTAGCCAAAAACATTCAGTACTTC. The complete variable domain, with remaining parts taken from reference TRBV28 and TRBJ2-4, reads DVKVTQSSRYLVKRTGEKVFLECVQDMDHENMFWYRQDPGLGLRLIYFSYDVKMKEKGDIPEGYSVSREKKERFSLILESASTNQTSMYLCASQKYSGRLAKNIQYFGAGTRLSVL.

The V and J genes are TRBV5-1 and TRBJ1-5; D not certain. Trimming left V 0 bases short and J 6 bases short, with 10 bases between. This CDR3 comprises 14 residues. The germline V gene encodes CDR1 SGHRS and CDR2 YFSETQ. Here the CDR3 DNA reads TGCGCCAGCAGCTTGGACAGCCCTGGTCAGCCCCAGCATTTT. It translates to CASSLDSPGQPQHF.

This chain links TRBV9 with TRBJ2-3; possibly TRBD1 for D (5 bases). This CDR3 has 14 amino acids. The ends were cut back, 0 bases at V and 4 bases at J, with 9 bases in the middle. The V gene's germline CDR1 is SGDLS and CDR2 YYNGEE. This CDR3 reads CASSVGRQPDTQYF. CDR3 coding DNA: TGTGCCAGCAGCGTAGGTCGACAGCCAGATACGCAGTATTTT.

This clone has a single count. The chain is built from TRBV7-9 and TRBJ2-2, with TRBD2 identical over 9 bases. Germline-derived CDR1 and CDR2 are SEHNR and FQNEAQ (reference sequence). This CDR3 is built from 15 residues. V trimming: 3 bases; J trimming: 2 bases; junction bases outside the gene matches: 1. CDR3 protein: CASSFSGSNTGELFF. The CDR3 DNA reads TGTGCCAGCAGCTTTAGCGGGAGTAACACCGGGGAGCTGTTTTTT.

This clone has just a few counts. The chain is built from TRBV9 and TRBJ1-3; possible D gene TRBD1, 6 bases. From germline, CDR1 is SGDLS and CDR2 YYNGEE. The CDR3 length is 17 residues. Deletions cut 4 bases from V and 0 bases from J, with 17 bases between. The CDR3: CASSLTPGGISGNTIYF. CDR3 bases: TGTGCCAGCAGCCTTACCCCCGGGGGCATCTCTGGAAACACCATATATTTT.

The chain has TRBV27 and TRBJ1-5, with D tentatively TRBD1 (5 bases). Trimming removed 2 bases at V and 0 bases at J, with 8 bases between. The length of the CDR3 is 15 residues. Germline CDR1 and CDR2: MNHEY and SMNVEV (reference sequence). The CDR3 is CASSLRGGSNQPQHF. CDR3 DNA: TGTGCCAGCAGTTTACGGGGGGGTAGCAATCAGCCCCAGCATTTT.

The rearrangement links TRBV10-3 to TRBJ1-5; D not resolved. The CDR3 covers 13 residues. V was trimmed by 8 bases and J by 5 bases, leaving 13 bases between them. Germline V gives CDR1 ENHRY, CDR2 SYGVKD. The DNA of the CDR3 is TGTGCCATCGGGCCGGACGGAGATCAGCCCCAGCATTTT. It codes for CAIGPDGDQPQHF.

The chain has TRBV5-8 and TRBJ2-3; TRBD2 might be the D (5 bases). The CDR3 length is 16 residues. Trimming shortened V by 3 bases and J by 4 bases, and 18 bases separated the two germline ends. Germline assignment: CDR1 SGHTS and CDR2 YDEGEE. This chain's CDR3 is CASSSAGVLVADTQYF. CDR3 DNA: TGTGCCAGCAGCTCAGCCGGGGTCCTCGTTGCAGATACGCAGTATTTT.

The gene calls are TRBV25-1 and TRBJ1-4; no clear D. Trimming stripped 6 bases from V and 6 bases from J, with 11 bases between. The CDR3 length is 13 residues. CDR1 is MGHDK and CDR2 is SYGVNS in the germline V gene. Here the CDR3 reads CASRRSLYEKLFF. Written as DNA, the CDR3 is TGTGCCAGCAGAAGGTCCCTTTATGAAAAACTGTTTTTT.

This clone was seen more than once but under ten times. Other DNA sequences from this sample encode an identical CDR3 as well. The genes are TRBV5-4 and TRBJ1-4; 9 positions match TRBD1. V was pared by 3 bases and J by 8 bases, with 8 bases of the junction left unmatched. The CDR3 loop spans 15 amino acids. Germline assignment: CDR1 SGHNT and CDR2 YYREEE (reference sequence). In DNA form, the CDR3 reads TGTGCCAGCAGCTCACCGGGACAGGGACCCGAAAAACTGTTTTTT. The encoded protein is CASSSPGQGPEKLFF. Full variable domain (outside the CDR3, taken from reference TRBV5-4 and TRBJ1-4): ETGVTQSPTHLIKTRGQQVTLRCSSQSGHNTVSWYQQALGQGPQFIFQYYREEENGRGNFPPRFSGLQFPNYSSELNVNALELDDSALYLCASSSPGQGPEKLFFGSGTQLSVL.

Notes on this clone: Other DNA sequences from this sample encode an identical CDR3 as well. The chain uses TRBV28 and TRBJ1-4; no clear D gene. Germline V CDR1 and CDR2: MDHEN, SYDVKM. V dropped 6 bases and J dropped 1 base, with 6 bases sitting between them. There are 13 residues in the CDR3. CDR3 bases: TGTGCCAGCAGCCGGGGAACTAATGAAAAACTGTTTTTT. Translated, it gives CASSRGTNEKLFF.